The 11 T cell receptor beta chains below were found in one sample sequenced in a study of OX40 agonist ivuxolimab in advanced cancers. Here immunoSEQ multiplex PCR was the method, and the copy in TCRdb shows in-frame clones only, minus some. The table has tens of thousands of clones, 75% to 95% seen once. The sample here was CD4+ or CD8+ T cells sorted from blood, taken in a trial of the OX40 agonist ivuxolimab. These receptors came from an adult with an advanced solid tumor such as melanoma, head and neck, liver or kidney cancer.

The chain employs TRBV5-6 and TRBJ1-1; no firm D call. The length of the CDR3 is 12 residues. The ends were cut back, 1 base at V and 5 bases at J, with 6 bases in the middle. Germline CDR1 is SGHDT and CDR2 is YYEEEE. CDR3 region: CASSLTDTEAFF. The CDR3 coding sequence is TGTGCCAGCAGCTTGACCGATACTGAAGCTTTCTTT.

V and J are TRBV7-6 and TRBJ2-2; D is ambiguous. The CDR3 is 12 residues long. The germline V gene has CDR1 SGHVS and CDR2 FNYEAQ. Trimming pared 5 bases from V and 5 bases from J, leaving 6 bases between. Here the CDR3 reads CASSGVTGELFF. The CDR3 DNA reads as TGTGCCAGCAGCGGGGTTACCGGGGAGCTGTTTTTT.

In DNA, the CDR3 is TGTGCCAGCAGCGCCGACAGGGGTTTCTCCGGGGAGCTGTTTTTT. Translating it yields CASSADRGFSGELFF. The chain combines TRBV9 with TRBJ2-2; 8 bases line up with TRBD1. Germline CDR1 SGDLS, CDR2 YYNGEE. Trimming cost V 3 bases and J 6 bases; bases outside gene matches: 7. CDR3 length: 15 residues.

The genes are TRBV6-5 and TRBJ2-5; D unresolved. The CDR3 loop spans 11 amino acids. V shed 5 bases and J shed 7 bases, with 8 bases lying between them. Germline V gene sequence: CDR1 MNHEY, CDR2 SVGAGI. The DNA for the CDR3 is TGTGCCAGCAGTACGAAGGGGACCCAGTACTTC. The encoded protein is CASSTKGTQYF.

The gene calls are TRBV28 and TRBJ1-5, with D perhaps matching TRBD1 (5 bases). The V and J ends lost 8 bases and 0 bases respectively, with 11 bases between them. Germline values: CDR1 MDHEN, CDR2 SYDVKM. The CDR3 has 14 residues. The CDR3 region is CASGGLHSNQPQHF. CDR3 nucleotide sequence: TGTGCCAGCGGGGGACTGCATAGCAATCAGCCCCAGCATTTT. The full variable domain, rest sourced from reference TRBV28 and TRBJ1-5, is DVKVTQSSRYLVKRTGEKVFLECVQDMDHENMFWYRQDPGLGLRLIYFSYDVKMKEKGDIPEGYSVSREKKERFSLILESASTNQTSMYLCASGGLHSNQPQHFGDGTRLSIL.

The genes are TRBV6-1 and TRBJ2-7, with 13 bases aligning to TRBD2. The CDR3 spans 14 residues. The V and J ends lost 11 bases and 3 bases, in that order; junction bases with no gene match: 7. CDR1 is MNHNS, CDR2 SASEGT, per germline. CDR3 bases: TGTGCCTCTCGACTAGCGGGAGGTTACTACGAGCAGTACTTC. It is translated as CASRLAGGYYEQYF.

The chain combines TRBV7-2 with TRBJ2-7, with D unresolved. Germline-derived CDR1 and CDR2 are SGHTA and FQGNSA. Trimming pared 4 bases from V and 7 bases from J, leaving 11 bases between. This CDR3 has 12 amino acids. CDR3 protein: CASSSIPPEQYF. The DNA of the CDR3 is TGTGCCAGCAGCTCAATCCCGCCTGAGCAGTACTTC.

The rearrangement joins TRBV29-1 to TRBJ2-7, with 10 bases lining up with TRBD2. Germline CDR1 and CDR2: SQVTM and ANQGSEA. Trimming removed 6 bases from V and 7 bases from J; junction bases left unmatched: 3. The CDR3 length is 11 residues. The CDR3 DNA is TGCAGCGTATCGGGACTAGCGGAGCAGTACTTC. Protein: CSVSGLAEQYF.

The chain uses TRBV4-1 and TRBJ2-5; perhaps TRBD2 as D (6 bases). The CDR3 extends over 14 amino acids. The V end lost 4 bases, the J end lost 6 bases, and 15 bases lay between the germline ends. CDR1 is MGHRA, CDR2 YSYEKL, per germline. CDR3 bases: TGCGCCAGCAGCCCCTTGACTAGTGTGAAGACCCAGTACTTC. This translates into CASSPLTSVKTQYF.

The V and J genes are TRBV7-3 and TRBJ2-3, with 7 bases matching TRBD1. This CDR3 is built from 14 residues. Germline V gene lookup returns CDR1 SGHTA and CDR2 FQGTGA. Trimming at V came to 4 bases and at J to 8 bases, leaving 9 bases not matched to a gene. The CDR3 sequence: CASSSRGRGATQYF. CDR3 DNA: TGTGCCAGCAGCTCAAGGGGGCGAGGGGCTACGCAGTATTTT.

V and J are TRBV28 and TRBJ2-1; 11 positions match TRBD2. The trim removed 6 bases at V and 9 bases at J, leaving 10 bases unmatched. The CDR3 is 15 amino acids. The germline V gene encodes CDR1 MDHEN and CDR2 SYDVKM. The chain's CDR3 is CASRPLAGDSVEQFF. The DNA of the CDR3 is TGTGCCAGCAGGCCACTAGCGGGAGATTCGGTTGAGCAGTTCTTC.